These 3 T cell receptor beta chains were sequenced from one sample in a study of vaccination effects on CD4 cells after COVID-19. Data came from immunoSEQ multiplex PCR; TCRdb stores just in-frame clones and leaves some out. The table includes approximately 57,000 clones, about 81% detected once. The antigens these receptors bind are not known. Scientists isolated CD4+ T cells after a roughly nine-day culture period ended. All study participants received two doses of BNT162b2 or mRNA-1273 vaccine. Specimen: CD4+ T cells from PBMCs cultured without peptide, collected after COVID-19 vaccination. These receptors were obtained from a human donor who received a COVID-19 vaccine.

In this sample, this clone turned up a few times. The chain employs TRBV10-3 and TRBJ1-5; D might be TRBD1 (6 bases). Looked up from germline, CDR1 is ENHRY and CDR2 is SYGVKD. The V end was cut by 3 bases, the J end by 2 bases, with 11 bases between. The CDR3 consists of 15 residues. CDR3 nucleotide sequence: TGTGCCATCAGTGAAACTGGGGGGCGCAATCAGCCCCAGCATTTT. Its protein is CAISETGGRNQPQHF.

The rearrangement links TRBV30 to TRBJ1-1, with a weak D call TRBD1 (6 bases). Trimming shortened V by 0 bases and J by 1 base, and 12 bases separated the two germline ends. This CDR3 has 15 residues. Per germline, CDR1 GTSNPN and CDR2 SVGIG (reference sequence). CDR3 DNA: TGTGCCTGGAGTGTATTGGGGGGCTCGAACACTGAAGCTTTCTTT. This sequence encodes CAWSVLGGSNTEAFF.

This chain connects TRBV30 to TRBJ2-1; D is tentatively TRBD1 or TRBD2 (5 bases each). From germline, CDR1 is GTSNPN and CDR2 SVGIG (reference sequence). Trimming took 3 bases from V and 2 from J, leaving 11 bases between them. The CDR3 has 14 amino acids. CDR3 sequence: CAWSPGLPYNEQFF. CDR3 coding DNA: TGTGCCTGGAGCCCGGGGCTCCCCTACAATGAGCAGTTCTTC.